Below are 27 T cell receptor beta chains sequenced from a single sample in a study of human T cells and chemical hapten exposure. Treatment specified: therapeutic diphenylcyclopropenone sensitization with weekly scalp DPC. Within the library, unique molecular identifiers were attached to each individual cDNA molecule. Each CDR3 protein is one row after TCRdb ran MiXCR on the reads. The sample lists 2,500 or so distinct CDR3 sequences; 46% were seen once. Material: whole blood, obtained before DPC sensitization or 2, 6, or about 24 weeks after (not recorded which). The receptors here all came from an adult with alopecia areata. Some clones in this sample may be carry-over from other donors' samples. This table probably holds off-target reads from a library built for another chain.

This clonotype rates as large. For the CDR3, the DNA is TGCAGTGCTAGCGAACGAAACACCTACTCCTACAATGAGCAGTTCTTC. This translates into CSASERNTYSYNEQFF. The chain carries TRBV20-1 and TRBJ2-1; the D is unclear. The CDR3 loop spans 16 amino acids. Germline assignment: CDR1 DFQATT and CDR2 SNEGSKA (reference sequence). V dropped 3 bases and J dropped 0 bases, with 15 bases sitting between them.

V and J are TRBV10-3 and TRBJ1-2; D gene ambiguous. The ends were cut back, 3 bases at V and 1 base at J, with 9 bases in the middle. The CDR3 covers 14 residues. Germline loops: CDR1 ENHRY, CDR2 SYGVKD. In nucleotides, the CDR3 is TGTGCCATCAGTGACAGGAACCTTAACTATGGCTACACCTTC. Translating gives CAISDRNLNYGYTF.

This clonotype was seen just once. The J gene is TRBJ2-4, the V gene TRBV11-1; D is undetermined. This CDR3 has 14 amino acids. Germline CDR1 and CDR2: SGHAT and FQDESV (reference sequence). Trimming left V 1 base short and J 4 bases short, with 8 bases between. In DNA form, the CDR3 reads TGTGCCAGCAGCTTAGACCCCGGTAAAAACATTCAGTACTTC. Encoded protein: CASSLDPGKNIQYF. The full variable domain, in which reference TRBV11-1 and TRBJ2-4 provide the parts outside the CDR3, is EAEVAQSPRYKITEKSQAVAFWCDPISGHATLYWYRQILGQGPELLVQFQDESVVDDSQLPKDRFSAERLKGVDSTLKIQPAELGDSAMYLCASSLDPGKNIQYFGAGTRLSVL.

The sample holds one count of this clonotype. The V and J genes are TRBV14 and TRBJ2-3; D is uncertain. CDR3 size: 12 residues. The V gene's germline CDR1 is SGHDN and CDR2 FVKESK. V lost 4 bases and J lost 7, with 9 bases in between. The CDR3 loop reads CASSLEANTQYF. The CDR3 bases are TGTGCCAGCAGCCTAGAGGCGAATACGCAGTATTTT.

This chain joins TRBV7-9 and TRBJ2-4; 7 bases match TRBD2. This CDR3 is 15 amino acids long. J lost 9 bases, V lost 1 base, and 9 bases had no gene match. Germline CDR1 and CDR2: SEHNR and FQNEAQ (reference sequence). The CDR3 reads CASSLVGTNAGIQYF. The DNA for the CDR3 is TGTGCCAGCAGCTTAGTGGGGACTAACGCCGGCATTCAGTACTTC.

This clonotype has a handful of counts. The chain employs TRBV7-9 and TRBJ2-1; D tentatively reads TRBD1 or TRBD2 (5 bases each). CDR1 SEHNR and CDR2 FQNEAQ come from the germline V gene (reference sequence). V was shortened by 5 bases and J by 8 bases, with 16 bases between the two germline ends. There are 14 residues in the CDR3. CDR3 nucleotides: TGTGCCAGCAGCGCCCCGGGACGAGGGGATGAGCAGTTCTTC. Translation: CASSAPGRGDEQFF.

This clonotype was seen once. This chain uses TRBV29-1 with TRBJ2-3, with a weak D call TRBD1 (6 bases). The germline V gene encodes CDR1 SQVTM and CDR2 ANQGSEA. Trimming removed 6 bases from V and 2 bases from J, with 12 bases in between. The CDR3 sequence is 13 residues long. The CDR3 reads CSVLRTVTDTQYF. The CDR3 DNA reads TGCAGCGTACTACGGACAGTCACAGATACGCAGTATTTT.

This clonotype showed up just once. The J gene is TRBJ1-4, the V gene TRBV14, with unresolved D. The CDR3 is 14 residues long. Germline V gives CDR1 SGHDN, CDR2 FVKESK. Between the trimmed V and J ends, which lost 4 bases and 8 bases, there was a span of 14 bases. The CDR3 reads CASSPPGIKEKLFF. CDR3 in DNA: TGTGCCAGCAGCCCACCCGGGATTAAGGAAAAACTGTTTTTT. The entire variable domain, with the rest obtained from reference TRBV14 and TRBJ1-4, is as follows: EAGVTQFPSHSVIEKGQTVTLRCDPISGHDNLYWYRRVMGKEIKFLLHFVKESKQDESGMPNNRFLAERTGGTYSTLKVQPAELEDSGVYFCASSPPGIKEKLFFGSGTQLSVL.

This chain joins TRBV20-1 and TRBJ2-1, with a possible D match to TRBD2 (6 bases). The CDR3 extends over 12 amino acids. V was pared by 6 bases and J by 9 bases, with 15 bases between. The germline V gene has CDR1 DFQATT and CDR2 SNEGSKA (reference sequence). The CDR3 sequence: CSARGLVTEQFF. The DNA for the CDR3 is TGCAGTGCGAGGGGACTCGTGACTGAGCAGTTCTTC.

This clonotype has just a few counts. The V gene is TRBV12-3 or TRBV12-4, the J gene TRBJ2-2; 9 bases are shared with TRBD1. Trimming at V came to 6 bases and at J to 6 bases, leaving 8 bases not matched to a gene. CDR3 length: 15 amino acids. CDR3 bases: TGTGCCAGCAGAAGAAGACAGGGGGGGCCCGGGGAGCTGTTTTTT. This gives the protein CASRRRQGGPGELFF.

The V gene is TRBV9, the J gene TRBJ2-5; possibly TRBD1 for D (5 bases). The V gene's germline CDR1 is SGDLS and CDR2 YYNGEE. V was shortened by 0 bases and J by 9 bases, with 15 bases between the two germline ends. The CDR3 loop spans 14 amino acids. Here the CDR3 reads CASSVAWGERPQYF. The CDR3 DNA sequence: TGTGCCAGCAGCGTAGCTTGGGGCGAGAGACCCCAGTACTTC.

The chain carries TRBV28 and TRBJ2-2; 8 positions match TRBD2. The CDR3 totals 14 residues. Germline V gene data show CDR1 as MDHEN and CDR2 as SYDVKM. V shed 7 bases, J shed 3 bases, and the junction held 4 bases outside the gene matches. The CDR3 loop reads CASKTSVYTGELFF. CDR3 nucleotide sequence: TGTGCCAGCAAGACTAGCGTCTACACCGGGGAGCTGTTTTTT.

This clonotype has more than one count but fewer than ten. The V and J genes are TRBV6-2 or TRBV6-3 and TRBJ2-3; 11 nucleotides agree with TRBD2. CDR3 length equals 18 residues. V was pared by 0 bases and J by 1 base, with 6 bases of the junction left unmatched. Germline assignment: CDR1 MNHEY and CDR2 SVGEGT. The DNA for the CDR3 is TGTGCCAGCAGTTACTCGACTAGCGGGACACGTCGCACAGATACGCAGTATTTT. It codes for CASSYSTSGTRRTDTQYF.

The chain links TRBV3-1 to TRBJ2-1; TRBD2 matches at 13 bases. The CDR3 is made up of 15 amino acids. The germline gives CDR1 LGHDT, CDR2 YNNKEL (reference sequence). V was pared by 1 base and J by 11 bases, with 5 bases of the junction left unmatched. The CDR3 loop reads CASSQGLAGGPKQFF. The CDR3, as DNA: TGTGCCAGCAGCCAAGGACTAGCGGGAGGTCCTAAGCAGTTCTTC.

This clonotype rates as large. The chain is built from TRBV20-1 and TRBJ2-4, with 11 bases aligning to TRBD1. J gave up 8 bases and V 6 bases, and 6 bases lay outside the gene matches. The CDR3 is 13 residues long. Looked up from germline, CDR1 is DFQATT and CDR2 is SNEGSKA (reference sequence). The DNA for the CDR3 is TGCAGTGCCCCTGGACAGGGGGCGGACATTCAGTACTTC. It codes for CSAPGQGADIQYF.

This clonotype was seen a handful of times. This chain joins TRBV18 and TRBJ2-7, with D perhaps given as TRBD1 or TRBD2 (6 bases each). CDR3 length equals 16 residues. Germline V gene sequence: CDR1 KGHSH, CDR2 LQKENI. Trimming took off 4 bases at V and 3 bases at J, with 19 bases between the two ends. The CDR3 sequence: CASSLKVQGLFYEQYF. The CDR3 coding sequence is TGTGCCAGCTCACTCAAGGTACAGGGACTTTTCTACGAGCAGTACTTC.

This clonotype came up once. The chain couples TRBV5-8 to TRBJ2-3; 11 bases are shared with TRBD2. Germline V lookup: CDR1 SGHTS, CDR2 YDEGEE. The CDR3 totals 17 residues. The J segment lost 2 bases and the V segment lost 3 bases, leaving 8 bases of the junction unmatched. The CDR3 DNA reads TGTGCCAGCAGCTACCAACCACTAGCGGGGGTCACAGATACGCAGTATTTT. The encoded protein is CASSYQPLAGVTDTQYF.

The CDR3 DNA sequence: TGTGCCAGAGGCGCTAACCAAGAGACCCAGTACTTC. This codes for CARGANQETQYF. The gene calls are TRBV2 and TRBJ2-5; D is undetermined. The CDR3 runs to 12 residues. V shed 9 bases and J shed 0 bases, with 8 bases lying between them. The germline CDR1 and CDR2 sequences are SNHLY and FYNNEI.

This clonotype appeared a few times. For the CDR3, the DNA is TGTGCCAGCAGCCAAGATCTTTCGGGGCCTAGCGGGCTCTTCAGCACAGATACGCAGTATTTT. Protein product: CASSQDLSGPSGLFSTDTQYF. The chain is built from TRBV4-2 and TRBJ2-3; TRBD2 matches at 8 bases. This CDR3 is 21 amino acids long. V gave up 0 bases and J gave up 0 bases; unmatched junction bases: 17. Per the germline V gene, CDR1 is LGHNA and CDR2 is YNFKEQ.

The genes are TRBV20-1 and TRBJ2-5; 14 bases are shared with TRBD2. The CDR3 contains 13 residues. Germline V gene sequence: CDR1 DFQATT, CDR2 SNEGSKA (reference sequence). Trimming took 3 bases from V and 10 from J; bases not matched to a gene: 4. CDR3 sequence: CSARGTSGSGQYF. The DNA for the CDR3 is TGCAGTGCTAGGGGGACTAGCGGGAGCGGCCAGTACTTC.

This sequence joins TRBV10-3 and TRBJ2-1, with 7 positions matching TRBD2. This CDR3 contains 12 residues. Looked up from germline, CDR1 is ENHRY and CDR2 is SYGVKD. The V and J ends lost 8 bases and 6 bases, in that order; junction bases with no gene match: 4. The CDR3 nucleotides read TGTGCCATCCGGGACTACAGCAATGAGCAGTTCTTC. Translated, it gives CAIRDYSNEQFF.

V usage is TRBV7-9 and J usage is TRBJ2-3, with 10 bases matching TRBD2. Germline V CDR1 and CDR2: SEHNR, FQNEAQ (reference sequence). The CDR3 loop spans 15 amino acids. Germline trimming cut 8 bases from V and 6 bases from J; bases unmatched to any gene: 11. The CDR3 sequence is CASRGLADYIDTQYF. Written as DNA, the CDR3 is TGTGCCAGCCGAGGACTAGCGGATTATATTGATACGCAGTATTTT.

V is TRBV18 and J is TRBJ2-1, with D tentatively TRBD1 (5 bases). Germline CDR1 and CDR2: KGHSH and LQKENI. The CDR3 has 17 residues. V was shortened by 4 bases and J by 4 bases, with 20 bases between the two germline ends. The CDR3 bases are TGTGCCAGCTCACGGAAAAGGGGCGAGATGGGGTACAATGAGCAGTTCTTC. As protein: CASSRKRGEMGYNEQFF. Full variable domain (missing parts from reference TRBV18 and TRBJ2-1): NAGVMQNPRHLVRRRGQEARLRCSPMKGHSHVYWYRQLPEEGLKFMVYLQKENIIDESGMPKERFSAEFPKEGPSILRIQQVVRGDSAAYFCASSRKRGEMGYNEQFFGPGTRLTVL.

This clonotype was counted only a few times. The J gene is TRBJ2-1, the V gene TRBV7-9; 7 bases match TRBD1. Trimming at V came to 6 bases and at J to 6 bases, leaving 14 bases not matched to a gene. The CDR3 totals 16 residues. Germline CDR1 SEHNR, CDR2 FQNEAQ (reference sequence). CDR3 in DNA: TGTGCCAGCAGTCCCCCCAGAGGGACAGATAGCAATGAGCAGTTCTTC. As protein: CASSPPRGTDSNEQFF. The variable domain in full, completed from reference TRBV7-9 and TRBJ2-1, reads DTGVSQNPRHKITKRGQNVTFRCDPISEHNRLYWYRQTLGQGPEFLTYFQNEAQLEKSRLLSDRFSAERPKGSFSTLEIQRTEQGDSAMYLCASSPPRGTDSNEQFFGPGTRLTVL.

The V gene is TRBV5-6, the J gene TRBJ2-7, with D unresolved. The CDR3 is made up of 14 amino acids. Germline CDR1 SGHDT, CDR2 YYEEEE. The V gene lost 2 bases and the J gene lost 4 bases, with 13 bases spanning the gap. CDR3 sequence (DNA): TGTGCCAGCAGCTTCTACAGCTTCTATTACGAGCAGTACGTC. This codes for CASSFYSFYYEQYV.

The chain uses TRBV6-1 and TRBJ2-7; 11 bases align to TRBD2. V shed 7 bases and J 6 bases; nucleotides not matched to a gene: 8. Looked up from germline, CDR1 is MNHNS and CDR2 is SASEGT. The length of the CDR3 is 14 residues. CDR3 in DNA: TGTGCCAGCAACTTAGCGGGAGGGCCCTTCGAGCAGTACGTC. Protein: CASNLAGGPFEQYV.

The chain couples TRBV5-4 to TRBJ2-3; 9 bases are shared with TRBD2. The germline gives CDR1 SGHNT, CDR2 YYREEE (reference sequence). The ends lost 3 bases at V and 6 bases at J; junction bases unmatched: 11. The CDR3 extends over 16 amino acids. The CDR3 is CASSSKTSGRGDTQYF. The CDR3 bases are TGTGCCAGCAGCTCTAAGACTAGCGGAAGGGGTGATACGCAGTATTTT. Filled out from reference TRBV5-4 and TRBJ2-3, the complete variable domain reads ETGVTQSPTHLIKTRGQQVTLRCSSQSGHNTVSWYQQALGQGPQFIFQYYREEENGRGNFPPRFSGLQFPNYSSELNVNALELDDSALYLCASSSKTSGRGDTQYFGPGTRLTVL.